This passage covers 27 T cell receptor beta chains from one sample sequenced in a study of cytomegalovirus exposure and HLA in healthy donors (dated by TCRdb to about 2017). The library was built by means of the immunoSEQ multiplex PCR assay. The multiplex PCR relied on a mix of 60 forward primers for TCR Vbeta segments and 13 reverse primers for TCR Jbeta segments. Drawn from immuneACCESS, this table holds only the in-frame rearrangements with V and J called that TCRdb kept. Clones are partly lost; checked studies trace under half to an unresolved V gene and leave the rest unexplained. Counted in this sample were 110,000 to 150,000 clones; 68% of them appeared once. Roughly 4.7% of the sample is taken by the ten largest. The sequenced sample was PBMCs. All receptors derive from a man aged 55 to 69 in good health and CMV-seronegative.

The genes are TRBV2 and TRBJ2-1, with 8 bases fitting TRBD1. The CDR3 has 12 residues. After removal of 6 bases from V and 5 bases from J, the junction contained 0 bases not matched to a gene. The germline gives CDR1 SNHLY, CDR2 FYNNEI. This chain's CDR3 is CASRDRDNEQFF. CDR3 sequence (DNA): TGTGCCAGCAGGGACAGGGACAATGAGCAGTTCTTC.

Written as DNA, the CDR3 is TGTGCCAGCAGCCAAGTAACAGGGGACGAGCAGTACTTC. The encoded protein is CASSQVTGDEQYF. The V and J genes are TRBV11-2 and TRBJ2-7; 7 bases match TRBD1. J gave up 5 bases and V 5 bases, and 6 bases lay outside the gene matches. This CDR3 contains 13 residues. Germline loops: CDR1 SGHAT, CDR2 FQNNGV.

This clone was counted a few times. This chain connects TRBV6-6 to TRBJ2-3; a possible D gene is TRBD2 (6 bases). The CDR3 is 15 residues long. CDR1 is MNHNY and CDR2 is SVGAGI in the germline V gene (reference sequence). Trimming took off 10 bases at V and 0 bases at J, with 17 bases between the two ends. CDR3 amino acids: CATLAERSSTDTQYF. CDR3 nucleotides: TGTGCCACCTTAGCGGAACGCTCTAGCACAGATACGCAGTATTTT.

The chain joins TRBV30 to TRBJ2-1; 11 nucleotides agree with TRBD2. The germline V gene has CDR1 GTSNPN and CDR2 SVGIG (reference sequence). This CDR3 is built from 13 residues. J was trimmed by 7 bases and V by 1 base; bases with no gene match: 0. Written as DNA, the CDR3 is TGTGCCTGGAGTGGACTAGCGGGAAATGAGCAGTTCTTC. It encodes CAWSGLAGNEQFF.

DNA for the CDR3: TGTGCCAGCAGCTTAATGGTGGGGCATCCTGAGCAGTTCTTC. It specifies CASSLMVGHPEQFF. V usage is TRBV7-3 and J usage is TRBJ2-1; possible D gene TRBD1, 5 bases. Germline V CDR1 and CDR2: SGHTA, FQGTGA. CDR3 size: 14 residues. The ends were cut back, 1 base at V and 9 bases at J, with 13 bases in the middle.

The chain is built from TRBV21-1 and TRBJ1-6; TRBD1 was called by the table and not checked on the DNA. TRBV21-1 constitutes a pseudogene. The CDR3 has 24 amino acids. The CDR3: CASSKVSGQVPISISSSYNSPLHF. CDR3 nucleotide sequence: TGTGCCAGCAGCAAAGTGAGTGGGCAGGTCCCCATATCTATCTCGAGCTCCTATAATTCACCCCTCCACTTT.

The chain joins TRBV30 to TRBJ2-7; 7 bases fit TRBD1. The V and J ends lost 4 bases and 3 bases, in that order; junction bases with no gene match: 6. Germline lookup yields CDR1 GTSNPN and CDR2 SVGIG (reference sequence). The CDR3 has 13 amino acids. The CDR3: CAWKAQGDYEQYF. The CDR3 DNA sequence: TGTGCCTGGAAGGCGCAGGGGGACTACGAGCAGTACTTC.

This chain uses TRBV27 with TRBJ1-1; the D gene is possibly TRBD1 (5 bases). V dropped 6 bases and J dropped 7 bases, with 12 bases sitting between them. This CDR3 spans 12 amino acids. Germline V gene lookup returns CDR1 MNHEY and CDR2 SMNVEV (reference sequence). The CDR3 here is CASRKEGVEAFF. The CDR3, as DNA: TGTGCCAGCAGGAAGGAAGGGGTTGAAGCTTTCTTT.

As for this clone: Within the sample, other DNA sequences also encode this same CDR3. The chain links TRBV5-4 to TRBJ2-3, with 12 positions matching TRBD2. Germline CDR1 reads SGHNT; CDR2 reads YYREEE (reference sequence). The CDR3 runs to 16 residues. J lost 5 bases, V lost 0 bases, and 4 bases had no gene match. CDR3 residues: CASSLGLAGVLDTQYF. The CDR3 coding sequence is TGTGCCAGCAGCTTGGGACTAGCGGGAGTTTTAGATACGCAGTATTTT. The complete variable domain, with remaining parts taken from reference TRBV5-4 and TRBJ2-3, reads ETGVTQSPTHLIKTRGQQVTLRCSSQSGHNTVSWYQQALGQGPQFIFQYYREEENGRGNFPPRFSGLQFPNYSSELNVNALELDDSALYLCASSLGLAGVLDTQYFGPGTRLTVL.

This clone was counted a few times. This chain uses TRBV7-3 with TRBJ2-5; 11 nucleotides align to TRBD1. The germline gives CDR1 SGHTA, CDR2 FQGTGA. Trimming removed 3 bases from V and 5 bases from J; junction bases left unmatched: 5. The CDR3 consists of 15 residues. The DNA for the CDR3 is TGTGCCAGCAGCTTGGGACAGGGGGAGTCGGAGACCCAGTACTTC. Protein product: CASSLGQGESETQYF.

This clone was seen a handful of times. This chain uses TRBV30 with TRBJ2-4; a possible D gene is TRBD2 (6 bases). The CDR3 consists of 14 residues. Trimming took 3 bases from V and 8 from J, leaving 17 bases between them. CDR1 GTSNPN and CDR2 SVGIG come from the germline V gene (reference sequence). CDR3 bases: TGTGCCTGGAGCCTGGGGGGAGATGGAGACATTCAGTACTTC. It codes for CAWSLGGDGDIQYF.

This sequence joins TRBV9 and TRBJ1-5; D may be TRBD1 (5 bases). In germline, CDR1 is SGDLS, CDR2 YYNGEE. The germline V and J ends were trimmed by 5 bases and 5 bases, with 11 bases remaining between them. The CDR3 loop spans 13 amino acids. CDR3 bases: TGTGCCAGCAGTCAAGGGGCCTATCAGCCCCAGCATTTT. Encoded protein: CASSQGAYQPQHF. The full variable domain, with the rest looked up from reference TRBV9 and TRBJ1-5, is DSGVTQTPKHLITATGQRVTLRCSPRSGDLSVYWYQQSLDQGLQFLIQYYNGEERAKGNILERFSAQQFPDLHSELNLSSLELGDSALYFCASSQGAYQPQHFGDGTRLSIL.

The CDR3 protein is CASSQDRANTEAFF. The DNA for the CDR3 is TGCGCCAGCAGCCAAGACAGGGCGAACACTGAAGCTTTCTTT. The V call is TRBV4-1, the J call TRBJ1-1; TRBD1 is a possible D gene (5 bases). Between the trimmed V and J ends, which lost 0 bases and 1 base, there was a span of 6 bases. In germline, CDR1 is MGHRA, CDR2 YSYEKL. This CDR3 region has 14 residues.

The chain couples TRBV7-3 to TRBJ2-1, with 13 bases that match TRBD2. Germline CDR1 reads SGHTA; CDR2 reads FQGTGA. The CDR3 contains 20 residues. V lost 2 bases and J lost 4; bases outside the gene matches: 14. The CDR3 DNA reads TGTGCCAGCAGCTTATTGCCCGGACTAGCGGGAGCCAGCGGGTACAATGAGCAGTTCTTC. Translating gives CASSLLPGLAGASGYNEQFF. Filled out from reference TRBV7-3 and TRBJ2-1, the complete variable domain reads GAGVSQTPSNKVTEKGKYVELRCDPISGHTALYWYRQSLGQGPEFLIYFQGTGAADDSGLPNDRFFAVRPEGSVSTLKIQRTERGDSAVYLCASSLLPGLAGASGYNEQFFGPGTRLTVL.

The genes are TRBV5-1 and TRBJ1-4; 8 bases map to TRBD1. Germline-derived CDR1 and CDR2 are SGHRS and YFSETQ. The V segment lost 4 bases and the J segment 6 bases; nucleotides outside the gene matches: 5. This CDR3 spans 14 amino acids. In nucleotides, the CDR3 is TGCGCCAGCAGCCCAGGGGGCCAGTATGAAAAACTGTTTTTT. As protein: CASSPGGQYEKLFF.

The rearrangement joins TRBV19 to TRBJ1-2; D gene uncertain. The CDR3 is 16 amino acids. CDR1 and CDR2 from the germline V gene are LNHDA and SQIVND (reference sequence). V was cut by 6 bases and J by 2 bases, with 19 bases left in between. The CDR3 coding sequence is TGTGCCAGTAGGGGAGCAAGGAGCGGTGGAAACTATGGCTACACCTTC. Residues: CASRGARSGGNYGYTF.

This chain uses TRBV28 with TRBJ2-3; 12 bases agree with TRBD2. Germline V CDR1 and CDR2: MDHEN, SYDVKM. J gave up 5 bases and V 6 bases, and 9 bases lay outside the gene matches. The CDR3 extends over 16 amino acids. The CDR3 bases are TGTGCCAGCAGGCCTGGACTAGCGGGAAACTTAGATACGCAGTATTTT. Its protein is CASRPGLAGNLDTQYF.

CDR3 loop: CASSYTSGRDAGELFF. In DNA form, the CDR3 reads TGTGCCAGCAGCTATACTAGCGGGAGGGATGCCGGGGAGCTGTTTTTT. The rearrangement joins TRBV7-3 to TRBJ2-2; 13 nucleotides match TRBD2. The CDR3 runs 16 residues. Per the germline V gene, CDR1 is SGHTA and CDR2 is FQGTGA. V lost 4 bases to trimming and J lost 6 bases; unmatched junction nucleotides: 5. Based on the CDR3 plus reference TRBV7-3 and TRBJ2-2, the full variable domain is GAGVSQTPSNKVTEKGKYVELRCDPISGHTALYWYRQSLGQGPEFLIYFQGTGAADDSGLPNDRFFAVRPEGSVSTLKIQRTERGDSAVYLCASSYTSGRDAGELFFGEGSRLTVL.

In DNA form, the CDR3 reads TGTGCCAGCAGTACCCCGGGACAGAACTATGGCTACACCTTC. Translating it yields CASSTPGQNYGYTF. J is TRBJ1-2 and V is TRBV28; TRBD1 agrees at 7 bases. With V trimmed by 5 bases and J by 2 bases, 5 bases remained unmatched. The CDR3 runs to 14 residues. The germline V gene encodes CDR1 MDHEN and CDR2 SYDVKM.

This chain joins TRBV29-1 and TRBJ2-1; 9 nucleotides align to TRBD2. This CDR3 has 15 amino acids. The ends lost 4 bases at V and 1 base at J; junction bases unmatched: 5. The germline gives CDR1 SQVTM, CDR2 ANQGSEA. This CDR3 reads CSVAKAGGSYNEQFF. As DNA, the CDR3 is TGCAGCGTTGCAAAAGCGGGAGGTTCCTACAATGAGCAGTTCTTC.

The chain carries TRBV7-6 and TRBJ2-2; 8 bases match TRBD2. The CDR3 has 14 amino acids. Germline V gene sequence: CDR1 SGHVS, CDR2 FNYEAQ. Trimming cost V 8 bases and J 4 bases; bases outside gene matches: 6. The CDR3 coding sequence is TGTGCCAGCTCAGGACTAGCTCCCACCGGGGAGCTGTTTTTT. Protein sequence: CASSGLAPTGELFF.

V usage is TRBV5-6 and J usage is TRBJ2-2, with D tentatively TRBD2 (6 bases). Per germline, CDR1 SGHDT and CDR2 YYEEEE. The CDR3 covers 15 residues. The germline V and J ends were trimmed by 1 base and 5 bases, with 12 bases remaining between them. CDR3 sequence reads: CASSLPGEVTGELFF. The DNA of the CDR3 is TGTGCCAGCAGCTTGCCGGGAGAAGTAACCGGGGAGCTGTTTTTT.

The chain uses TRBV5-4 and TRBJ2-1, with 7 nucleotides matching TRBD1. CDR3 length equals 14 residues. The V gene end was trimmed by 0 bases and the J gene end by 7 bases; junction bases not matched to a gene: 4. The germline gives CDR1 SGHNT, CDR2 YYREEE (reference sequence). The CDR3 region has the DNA TGTGCCAGCAGCTTGGGACAGGGAAGGAATGAGCAGTTCTTC. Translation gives CASSLGQGRNEQFF.

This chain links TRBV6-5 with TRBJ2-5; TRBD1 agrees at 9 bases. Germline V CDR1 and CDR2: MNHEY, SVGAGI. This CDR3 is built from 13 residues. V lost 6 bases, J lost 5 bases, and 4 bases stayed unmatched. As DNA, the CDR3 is TGTGCCAGCAGCAGACAGGGGGGGGAGACCCAGTACTTC. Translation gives CASSRQGGETQYF.

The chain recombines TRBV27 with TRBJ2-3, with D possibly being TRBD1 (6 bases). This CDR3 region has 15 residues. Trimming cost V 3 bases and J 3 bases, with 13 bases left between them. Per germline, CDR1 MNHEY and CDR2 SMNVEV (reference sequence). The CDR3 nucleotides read TGTGCCAGCAGTTTTCGCAGAGGACAGACAGATACGCAGTATTTT. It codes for CASSFRRGQTDTQYF.

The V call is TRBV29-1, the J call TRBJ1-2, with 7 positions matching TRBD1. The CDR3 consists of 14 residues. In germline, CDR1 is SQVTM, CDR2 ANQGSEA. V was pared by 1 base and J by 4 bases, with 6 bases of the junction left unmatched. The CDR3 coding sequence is TGCAGCGTTGAAGGCACCCGGGACAGCTATGGCTACACCTTC. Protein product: CSVEGTRDSYGYTF.

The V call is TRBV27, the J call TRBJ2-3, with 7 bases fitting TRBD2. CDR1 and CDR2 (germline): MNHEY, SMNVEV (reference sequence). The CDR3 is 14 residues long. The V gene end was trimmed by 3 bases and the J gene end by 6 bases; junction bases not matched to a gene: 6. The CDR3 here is CASSFGRERDTQYF. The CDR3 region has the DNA TGTGCCAGCAGTTTCGGGCGGGAGAGGGATACGCAGTATTTT.